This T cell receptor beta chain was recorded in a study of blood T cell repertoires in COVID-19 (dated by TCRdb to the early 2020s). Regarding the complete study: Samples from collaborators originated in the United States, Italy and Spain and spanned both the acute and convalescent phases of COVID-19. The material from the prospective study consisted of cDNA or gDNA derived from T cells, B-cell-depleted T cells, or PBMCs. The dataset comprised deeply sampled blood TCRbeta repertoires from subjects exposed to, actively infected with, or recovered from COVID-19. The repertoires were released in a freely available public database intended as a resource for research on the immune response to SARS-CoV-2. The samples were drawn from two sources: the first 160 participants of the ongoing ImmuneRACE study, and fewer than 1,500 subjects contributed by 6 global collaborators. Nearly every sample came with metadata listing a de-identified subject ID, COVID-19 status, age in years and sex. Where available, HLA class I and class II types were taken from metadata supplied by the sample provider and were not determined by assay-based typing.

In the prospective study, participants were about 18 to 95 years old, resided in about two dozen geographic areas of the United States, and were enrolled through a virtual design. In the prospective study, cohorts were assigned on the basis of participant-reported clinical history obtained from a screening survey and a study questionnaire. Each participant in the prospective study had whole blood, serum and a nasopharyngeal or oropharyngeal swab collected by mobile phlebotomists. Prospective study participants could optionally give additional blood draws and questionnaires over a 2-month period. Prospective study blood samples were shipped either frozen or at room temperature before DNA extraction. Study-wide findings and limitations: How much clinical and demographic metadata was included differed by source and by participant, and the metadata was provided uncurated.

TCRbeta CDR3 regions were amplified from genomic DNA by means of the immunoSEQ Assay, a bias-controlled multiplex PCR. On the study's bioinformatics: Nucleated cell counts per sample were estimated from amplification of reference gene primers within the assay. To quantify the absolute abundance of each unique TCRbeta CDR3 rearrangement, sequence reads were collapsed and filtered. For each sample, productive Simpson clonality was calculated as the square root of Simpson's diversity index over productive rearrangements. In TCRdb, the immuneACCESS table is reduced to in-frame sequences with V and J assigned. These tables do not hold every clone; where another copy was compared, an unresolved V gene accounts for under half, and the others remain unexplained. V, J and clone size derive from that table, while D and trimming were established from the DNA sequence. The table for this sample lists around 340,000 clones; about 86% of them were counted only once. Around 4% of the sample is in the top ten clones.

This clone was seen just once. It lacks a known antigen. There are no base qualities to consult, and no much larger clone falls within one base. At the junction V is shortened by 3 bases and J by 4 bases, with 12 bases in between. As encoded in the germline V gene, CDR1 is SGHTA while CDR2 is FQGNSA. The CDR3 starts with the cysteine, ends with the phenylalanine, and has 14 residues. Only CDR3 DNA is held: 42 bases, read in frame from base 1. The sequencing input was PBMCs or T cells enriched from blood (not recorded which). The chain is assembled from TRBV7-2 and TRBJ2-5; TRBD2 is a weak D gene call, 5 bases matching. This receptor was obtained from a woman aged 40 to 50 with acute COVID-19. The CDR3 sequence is CASSFGRERETQYF. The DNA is TGTGCCAGCAGCTTTGGTAGGGAGAGAGAGACCCAGTACTTC.